Described below is a single T cell receptor (beta chain) sequence and its context. Its specificity is not known. Naive CD8 cells lacked CD45RO, underwent positive selection for CCR7 and left out terminally differentiated effector memory CD45RA+ cells. The data derive from a study of shared clonotypes between healthy human individuals. Findings of the study overall: It was anticipated that sequencing depth would influence how many clonotypes donors shared. Generation probabilities were higher for clonotypes shared across all four sorted-subset donors than for unshared ones.

Trimming cost V 0 bases and J 4 bases; bases outside gene matches: 7. The CDR3 sequence is 16 residues long. In germline, CDR1 is LGHNA, CDR2 YNFKEQ. An assay was performed, and its level was deep. Clones were read by immunoSEQ multiplex PCR, and TCRdb kept only the in-frame ones, dropping some. Counted here are about 2,200,000 clones, about 92% occurring once; the ten biggest clones make up roughly 1.7%. This receptor was identified in a man between 18 and 35 years old in good health. Some clones in this sample may be carry-over from other donors' samples. The sequenced material came from naive CD8+ T cells from PBMCs. The rearrangement uses TRBV4-2 and TRBJ2-3; 7 nucleotides align to TRBD1. In DNA form, the CDR3 reads TGTGCCAGCAGCCAAGAAACAGGGGTTCGGGCAGATACGCAGTATTTT. Residues: CASSQETGVRADTQYF.